This T cell receptor beta chain was documented in a study of neurological immune-mediated disorders. The study, taken as a whole, reports: The greatest degree of TCR clonal expansion was observed in HTLV-1-associated myelopathy, with the lowest in multiple sclerosis, below that of healthy controls. The expanded clones of different subjects shared no CDR3 amino acid sequences (suggesting private repertoires in all groups).

This clonotype was observed many times. Its antigen remains unknown. cDNA synthesis was performed by 5'RACE with 10-nucleotide random UMIs. Each CDR3 protein is one row after TCRdb ran MiXCR on the 5' RACE reads. The data contain 14,000 or so distinct CDR3 sequences, around 14% of them singletons. Germline V gene data show CDR1 as LNHNV and CDR2 as YYDKDF (reference sequence). Deletions cut 7 bases from V and 3 bases from J, with 16 bases between. The CDR3 length is 15 residues. The clonotype comes from a female donor with HTLV-1-associated myelopathy (HAM/TSP). The rearrangement uses TRBV15 and TRBJ2-1, with D tentatively TRBD2 (5 bases). Sequenced input: CD8+ T cells from blood. The CDR3 DNA follows: TGTGCCACCACCACCGGGGAAGAGGGCTACAATGAGCAGTTCTTC. Translating gives CATTTGEEGYNEQFF.